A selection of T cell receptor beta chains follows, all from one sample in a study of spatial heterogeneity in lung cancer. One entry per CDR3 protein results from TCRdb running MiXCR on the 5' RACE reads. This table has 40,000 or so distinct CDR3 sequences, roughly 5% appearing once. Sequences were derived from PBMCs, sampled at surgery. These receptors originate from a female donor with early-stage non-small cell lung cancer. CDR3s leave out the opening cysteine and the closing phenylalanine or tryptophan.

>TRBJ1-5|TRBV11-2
ASSFGSDQPQH
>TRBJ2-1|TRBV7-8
ASSLVTGPGRF
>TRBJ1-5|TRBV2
ASRGQPPNQPQH
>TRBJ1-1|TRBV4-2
ASSQDNGLWAEAF
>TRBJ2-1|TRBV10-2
ASSDGFRDNEQF
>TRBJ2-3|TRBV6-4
ASSVSGVTDTQY
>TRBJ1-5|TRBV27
ASSLVFGQPQH
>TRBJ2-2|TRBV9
ASSEDFNTGELF
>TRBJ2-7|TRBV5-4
ASSLARQGSYEQY
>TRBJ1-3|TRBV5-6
ASSLSPASSGNTIY
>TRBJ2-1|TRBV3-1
ASSPLLALNEQF